This T cell receptor beta chain is drawn from a study of blood T cells in healthy people across ages. Findings and caveats of the study: Possibly confounding the expanded clonotype changes was the fact that donor CMV status was unknown. Getting older went along with TCR beta diversity per million T cells dropping roughly linearly.

This CDR3 contains 14 residues. From germline, CDR1 is SQVTM and CDR2 ANQGSEA. V dropped 6 bases and J dropped 5; count of bases not matched to a gene: 8. It was with a sample-barcoded 5' primer and a J-beta primer mix that a second PCR of about 6 to 12 cycles was run. Each CDR3 protein is one row after TCRdb ran MiXCR on the 5' RACE reads. Here the sample spans hundreds of thousands of distinct CDR3 sequences, 58% being singletons. In the case of this clonotype: Its antigen remains unidentified.

This receptor was obtained from a man in his thirties or forties in good health. The chain carries TRBV29-1 and TRBJ1-4; 8 bases fit TRBD1. The specimen sequenced was blood. In DNA form, the CDR3 reads TGCAGCGTCCTACCGGGACAGGTGAATGAAAAACTGTTTTTT. Amino acids: CSVLPGQVNEKLFF.